Listed below are T cell receptor beta chains from one sample, sequenced in a study of blood T cell repertoires in COVID-19. Method: immunoSEQ multiplex PCR; TCRdb's copy keeps in-frame clones and lacks some. This table holds roughly 290,000 clones, about 90% found once. The sample consisted of peripheral blood. The receptors come from a woman aged 30 to 39 who had recovered from COVID-19. Both conserved end residues are trimmed from each CDR3. Each record gives: V gene, J gene, CDR3 protein.

TRBV3-1/TRBV3-2	TRBJ2-1	ASSQGLAVTSYNEQF
TRBV5-1	TRBJ1-1	ASSGDRVTEAF
TRBV5-6	TRBJ2-1	ASSLRGFANEQF
TRBV5-1	TRBJ2-1	ASSRQYNEQF
TRBV7-2	TRBJ1-5	ASSLAGDHRGPQH
TRBV7-8	TRBJ1-2	ASSSQGYGYT
TRBV10-1	TRBJ1-1	ASSPGQSVMNTEAF
TRBV7-9	TRBJ1-1	ASSSRQGWTTEAF
TRBV15	TRBJ1-2	ATSQGRGQNYGYT
TRBV7-2	TRBJ2-5	ASSLLSQETQY
TRBV30	TRBJ1-5	AWSVRDAYSNQPQH
TRBV14	TRBJ2-3	ASSQIGQGAGDTQY
TRBV30	TRBJ1-2	AWSDRAGYT
TRBV2	TRBJ1-6	ASRQDGSPLH
TRBV7-9	TRBJ2-7	AGGLAGFYEQY